The 17 T cell receptor beta chains listed next were all sequenced from one sample in a study of blood T cell repertoires in COVID-19. Data came from immunoSEQ multiplex PCR; TCRdb stores just in-frame clones and leaves some out. The repertoire consists of approximately 340,000 clones, with roughly 90% occurring once and the leading ten covering roughly a tenth. The sequencing input was peripheral blood. The receptors derive from a man aged 25 to 40 with COVID-19, enrolled during active disease.

The chain carries TRBV10-3 and TRBJ1-2; 8 bases fit TRBD1. Germline V gene data show CDR1 as ENHRY and CDR2 as SYGVKD. Losses at the gene ends were 6 bases for V and 0 bases for J; bases not matched to a gene: 9. The CDR3 spans 16 residues. The CDR3 sequence: CAIRDRVVGSNYGYTF. Written as DNA, the CDR3 is TGTGCCATCAGGGACAGGGTGGTTGGGTCTAACTATGGCTACACCTTC.

The CDR3 DNA reads as TGTGCCAGCAGCGGCGGCCCCTACAATGAGCAGTTCTTC. This encodes CASSGGPYNEQFF. This chain connects TRBV9 to TRBJ2-1; D remains unclear. V was clipped by 3 bases and J by 2 bases, with 6 bases between them. Germline assignment: CDR1 SGDLS and CDR2 YYNGEE. This CDR3 region has 13 residues.

The rearrangement links TRBV7-6 to TRBJ1-5; no clear D gene. The CDR3 spans 14 residues. The germline CDR1 and CDR2 sequences are SGHVS and FNYEAQ. The V and J ends lost 0 bases and 4 bases respectively, with 7 bases between them. CDR3 in DNA: TGTGCCAGCAGCTTAGCGACTGGGAATCAGCCCCAGCATTTT. This sequence encodes CASSLATGNQPQHF.

The V and J genes are TRBV6-5 and TRBJ2-1; 12 bases map to TRBD2. J lost 13 bases, V lost 2 bases, and 9 bases had no gene match. Per germline, CDR1 MNHEY and CDR2 SVGAGI. This CDR3 contains 15 residues. CDR3 region: CASSYLTSGGNQQFF. The DNA for the CDR3 is TGTGCCAGCAGTTACCTGACTAGCGGGGGAAATCAACAGTTCTTC.

This chain joins TRBV5-1 and TRBJ2-7, with D unclear. This CDR3 has 12 amino acids. In germline, CDR1 is SGHRS, CDR2 YFSETQ. Trimming shortened V by 4 bases and J by 1 base, and 6 bases separated the two germline ends. CDR3 sequence reads: CASSRVSYEQYF. CDR3 DNA sequence: TGCGCCAGCAGCCGGGTGTCCTACGAGCAGTACTTC.

V usage is TRBV28 and J usage is TRBJ2-1; 8 bases align to TRBD2. Unmatched junction bases numbered 2, after V lost 2 bases and J lost 2 bases. This CDR3 comprises 15 residues. Germline CDR1 is MDHEN and CDR2 is SYDVKM. CDR3 bases: TGTGCCAGCAGTTTAGGCGGGAGGACCTACAATGAGCAGTTCTTC. As protein: CASSLGGRTYNEQFF.

The table lists this clone with a count of one. The chain has TRBV7-3 and TRBJ2-1; 8 bases fit TRBD1. CDR1 is SGHTA, CDR2 FQGTGA, per germline. CDR3 length: 16 amino acids. J gave up 6 bases and V 5 bases, and 12 bases lay outside the gene matches. Here the CDR3 reads CASSDPGTGKSNEQFF. CDR3 DNA sequence: TGTGCCAGCAGCGATCCCGGGACAGGCAAATCCAATGAGCAGTTCTTC.

CDR3 nucleotide sequence: TGTGCCAGCAGCGTAGACGGGGGCGGGGAGCTGTTTTTT. It specifies CASSVDGGGELFF. The chain has TRBV9 and TRBJ2-2; D is possibly TRBD2 (6 bases). The germline gives CDR1 SGDLS, CDR2 YYNGEE. The V end lost 0 bases, the J end lost 7 bases, and 7 bases lay between the germline ends. This CDR3 region has 13 residues.

The rearrangement joins TRBV7-3 to TRBJ2-7, with 8 bases aligning to TRBD2. The J segment lost 4 bases and the V segment lost 3 bases, leaving 5 bases of the junction unmatched. CDR3 length: 14 amino acids. The germline V gene encodes CDR1 SGHTA and CDR2 FQGTGA. CDR3 bases: TGTGCCAGCAGCTTTGCGGGAGGAGGGTACGAGCAGTACTTC. Residues: CASSFAGGGYEQYF.

V and J are TRBV18 and TRBJ2-3, with 9 bases fitting TRBD1. CDR3 length equals 17 residues. Trimming removed 3 bases from V and 6 bases from J; junction bases left unmatched: 13. CDR1 and CDR2 from the germline V gene are KGHSH and LQKENI. The DNA of the CDR3 is TGTGCCAGCTCACCTCGTCCGGGACAGGGAGGATTGGATACGCAGTATTTT. This codes for CASSPRPGQGGLDTQYF.

The rearrangement joins TRBV24-1 to TRBJ2-1, with D perhaps TRBD1 (5 bases). The germline gives CDR1 KGHDR, CDR2 SFDVKD. The V gene lost 4 bases and the J gene lost 8 bases, with 11 bases spanning the gap. The CDR3 length is 13 residues. This CDR3 reads CATSDPGLDEQFF. CDR3 in DNA: TGTGCCACCAGTGACCCAGGGTTGGATGAGCAGTTCTTC.

The table lists this clone with a count of one. This chain links TRBV9 with TRBJ2-5; D not resolved. Between the trimmed V and J ends, which lost 4 bases and 5 bases, there was a span of 15 bases. This CDR3 spans 14 amino acids. The germline V gene has CDR1 SGDLS and CDR2 YYNGEE. For the CDR3, the DNA is TGTGCCAGCAGCCCAAGTGGAGCACACGAGACCCAGTACTTC. Amino acids: CASSPSGAHETQYF.

This chain joins TRBV5-6 and TRBJ1-6; 8 positions match TRBD1. CDR3 length: 15 amino acids. V gave up 4 bases and J gave up 3 bases; unmatched junction bases: 3. CDR1 is SGHDT and CDR2 is YYEEEE in the germline V gene. The CDR3 reads CASSLGQVYNSPLHF. The CDR3 DNA follows: TGTGCCAGCAGCCTGGGACAGGTCTATAATTCACCCCTCCACTTT.

This chain connects TRBV11-2 to TRBJ2-2; 7 nucleotides align to TRBD2. The CDR3 sequence is 16 residues long. In germline, CDR1 is SGHAT, CDR2 FQNNGV. V was clipped by 5 bases and J by 5 bases; unmatched bases: 11. The CDR3 is CASSAWTGGSTGELFF. For the CDR3, the DNA is TGTGCCAGCAGCGCTTGGACCGGGGGGTCAACCGGGGAGCTGTTTTTT.

This chain links TRBV3-1 (or the pseudogene TRBV3-2) with TRBJ2-2; TRBD2 aligns across 7 bases. Germline CDR1 is LGHDT and CDR2 is YNNKEL (reference sequence). The junction had 9 bases not matched to a gene; V was cut back by 5 bases and J by 6 bases. CDR3 size: 15 residues. CDR3 in amino acids: CASSSGSGYAGELFF. CDR3 nucleotides: TGTGCCAGCAGCTCAGGTAGCGGGTACGCCGGGGAGCTGTTTTTT.

The chain recombines TRBV5-6 with TRBJ2-4, with 9 positions matching TRBD2. The ends lost 2 bases at V and 0 bases at J; junction bases unmatched: 9. Germline CDR1 is SGHDT and CDR2 is YYEEEE. The CDR3 runs to 18 residues. The CDR3 DNA follows: TGTGCCAGCAGCTTTTCTTGGCTAGCGGGACTAGCCAAAAACATTCAGTACTTC. It translates to CASSFSWLAGLAKNIQYF.

The V call is TRBV4-3, the J call TRBJ1-6; TRBD1 is a possible D gene (5 bases). This CDR3 contains 14 residues. With 1 base removed from V and 10 bases from J, the gap between germline ends came to 11 bases. Per the germline V gene, CDR1 is LGHNA and CDR2 is YSLEER. CDR3 in DNA: TGCGCCAGCAGCCAAGCTGACAGTAACTCACCCCTCCACTTT. Translated, it gives CASSQADSNSPLHF.